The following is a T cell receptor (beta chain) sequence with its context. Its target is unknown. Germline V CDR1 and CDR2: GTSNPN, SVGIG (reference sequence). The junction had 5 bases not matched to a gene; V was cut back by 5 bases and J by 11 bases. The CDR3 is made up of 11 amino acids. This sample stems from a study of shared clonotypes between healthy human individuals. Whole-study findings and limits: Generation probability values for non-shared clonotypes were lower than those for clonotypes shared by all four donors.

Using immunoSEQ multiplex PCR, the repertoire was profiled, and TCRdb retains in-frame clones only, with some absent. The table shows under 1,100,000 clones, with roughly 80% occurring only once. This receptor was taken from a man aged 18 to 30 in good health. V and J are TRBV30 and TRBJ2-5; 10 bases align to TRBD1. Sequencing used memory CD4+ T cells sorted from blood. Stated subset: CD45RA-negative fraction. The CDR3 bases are TGTGCCTGGGGGACAGGGGCGCAACAGTACTTC. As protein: CAWGTGAQQYF.